This section outlines one T cell receptor (beta chain) sequence together with its context. The data are from a study of blood T cell repertoires in COVID-19. Clones were read by immunoSEQ multiplex PCR, and TCRdb kept only the in-frame ones, dropping some. The table has over 150,000 clones, roughly 85% seen once; the top ten hold 6.2%. Trimming pared 5 bases from V and 10 bases from J, leaving 15 bases between. The CDR3 runs to 14 residues. CDR1 is LGHDT and CDR2 is YNNKEL in the germline V gene (reference sequence). What was sequenced was PBMCs or T cells enriched from blood (not recorded which). This receptor was identified in a middle-aged man who had recovered from COVID-19. The genes are TRBV3-1 (or the pseudogene TRBV3-2) and TRBJ1-6; D possibly corresponds to TRBD1 (6 bases). The CDR3 protein is CASSYGQGSSPLHF. Written as DNA, the CDR3 is TGTGCCAGCAGCTACGGCCAGGGGTCCTCACCCCTCCACTTT.